These 8 T cell receptor beta chains originate from one sample sequenced in a study of T cells in Graves' hyperthyroidism and ophthalmopathy. It was RNA transcripts that yielded the amplified TCR beta CDR3 regions. The HTBI primer set was used in a first-round RT-PCR of the TCR CDR3. TCRdb reprocessed the multiplex PCR reads via MiXCR and lists one record per CDR3 protein. This sample yields about 200,000 distinct CDR3 sequences, of which around 18% are seen a single time; about 45% belongs to the top ten. Input material: blood. The receptors derive from a man aged 35-49 years with Graves' hyperthyroidism.

This clonotype turned up a few times. The rearrangement links TRBV5-4 to TRBJ2-7; a weak D match, TRBD2 (5 bases). The germline V gene encodes CDR1 SGHNT and CDR2 YYREEE (reference sequence). V dropped 6 bases and J dropped 6 bases, with 16 bases sitting between them. The CDR3 runs to 13 residues. The CDR3 region is CASTKGGSPEQYF. CDR3 DNA sequence: TGTGCCAGCACAAAAGGTGGGAGCCCCGAGCAGTACTTC.

This clonotype was observed at least ten times. This chain joins TRBV3-1 and TRBJ2-1; 9 bases match TRBD1. This CDR3 has 15 amino acids. The trim removed 5 bases at V and 6 bases at J, leaving 8 bases unmatched. Germline V gene sequence: CDR1 LGHDT, CDR2 YNNKEL (reference sequence). The CDR3 DNA reads as TGTGCCAGCAGCTTTGGGACAGGGAATCCCAATGAGCAGTTCTTC. Its protein is CASSFGTGNPNEQFF.

This clonotype was seen repeatedly, ten times or more. The chain recombines TRBV2 with TRBJ1-1, with D unclear. This CDR3 has 8 amino acids. The V gene's germline CDR1 is SNHLY and CDR2 FYNNEI. Deletions cut 3 bases from V and 13 bases from J, with 3 bases between. This CDR3 is CASSEFFF. DNA of the CDR3: TGTGCCAGCAGTGAGTTTTTCTTT.

This chain links TRBV7-3 with TRBJ1-4; no clear D gene. The CDR3 consists of 11 residues. Trimming removed 3 bases at V and 7 bases at J, with 3 bases between. Germline loops: CDR1 SGHTA, CDR2 FQGTGA. The DNA of the CDR3 is TGTGCCAGCAGCTTCTCTGAAAAACTGTTTTTT. Protein product: CASSFSEKLFF.

This clonotype has only a few counts. With a much larger clone just one base away, this may be a read error. The rearrangement uses TRBV7-2 and TRBJ2-5, with unresolved D. V was trimmed by 3 bases and J by 3 bases, leaving 8 bases between them. The germline gives CDR1 SGHTA, CDR2 FQGNSA. CDR3 length equals 13 residues. The CDR3 sequence is CASSFNLEETQYF. CDR3 coding DNA: TGTGCCAGCAGCTTCAATCTGGAAGAGACCCAGTACTTC.

There are many counts of this clonotype. The J gene is TRBJ2-3, the V gene TRBV29-1; possibly TRBD2 for D (6 bases). V lost 8 bases and J lost 2, with 17 bases in between. Germline V gene sequence: CDR1 SQVTM, CDR2 ANQGSEA. CDR3 length equals 14 residues. The chain's CDR3 is CSFVEGTHTDTQYF. CDR3 nucleotides: TGCAGCTTCGTTGAAGGGACTCACACAGATACGCAGTATTTT.

To note about this clonotype: Because the CDR3 is missing its conserved closing phenylalanine or tryptophan, this is likely a read error. This chain uses TRBV15 with TRBJ1-6, with a tentative D call TRBD1 (5 bases). The CDR3 totals 15 residues. The germline V and J ends were trimmed by 0 bases and 6 bases, with 9 bases remaining between them. The germline gives CDR1 LNHNV, CDR2 YYDKDF (reference sequence). CDR3 residues: CATSRDEGSNSPLHL. In DNA form, the CDR3 reads TGTGCCACCAGCAGAGACGAGGGGAGTAATTCACCCCTCCACCTT.

The table lists this clonotype with a count of one. This rearrangement joins TRBV7-2 to TRBJ2-1; D is undetermined. V lost 1 base and J 6 bases, leaving 13 bases between the germline ends. The germline V gene encodes CDR1 SGHTA and CDR2 FQGNSA. This CDR3 region has 15 residues. The CDR3: CASSLVAGAINEQFF. CDR3 nucleotides: TGTGCCAGCAGCTTAGTAGCCGGAGCCATCAATGAGCAGTTCTTC.